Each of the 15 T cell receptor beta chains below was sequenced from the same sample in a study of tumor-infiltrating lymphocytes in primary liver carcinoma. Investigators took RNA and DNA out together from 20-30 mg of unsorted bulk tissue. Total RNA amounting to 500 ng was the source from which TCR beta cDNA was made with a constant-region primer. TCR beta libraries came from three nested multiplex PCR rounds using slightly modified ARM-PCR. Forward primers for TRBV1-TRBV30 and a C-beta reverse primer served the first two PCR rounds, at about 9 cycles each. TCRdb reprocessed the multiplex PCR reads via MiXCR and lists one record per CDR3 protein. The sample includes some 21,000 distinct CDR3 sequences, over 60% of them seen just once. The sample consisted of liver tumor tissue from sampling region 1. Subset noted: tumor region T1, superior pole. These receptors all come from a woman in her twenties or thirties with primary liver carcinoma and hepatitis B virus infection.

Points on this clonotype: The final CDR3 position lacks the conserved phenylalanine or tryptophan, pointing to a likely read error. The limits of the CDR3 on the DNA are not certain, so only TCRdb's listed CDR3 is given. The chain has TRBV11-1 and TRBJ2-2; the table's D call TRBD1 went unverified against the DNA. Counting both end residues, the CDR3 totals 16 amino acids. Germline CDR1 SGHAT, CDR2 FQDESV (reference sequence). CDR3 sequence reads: CASSLVGGTNTGELFL.

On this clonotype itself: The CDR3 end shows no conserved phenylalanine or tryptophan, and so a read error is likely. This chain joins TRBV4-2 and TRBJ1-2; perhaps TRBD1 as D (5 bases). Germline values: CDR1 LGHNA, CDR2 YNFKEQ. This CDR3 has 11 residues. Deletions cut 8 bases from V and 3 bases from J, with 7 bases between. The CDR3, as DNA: TGTGCCAGCCCGGGACACTATGGCTACACCATC. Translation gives CASPGHYGYTI.

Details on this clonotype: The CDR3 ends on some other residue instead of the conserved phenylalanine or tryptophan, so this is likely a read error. CDR3 DNA sequence: TGTGCCACCAGTGATGCTATCGGGACGGAGTCGCAGTATGTT. Protein product: CATSDAIGTESQYV. The rearrangement links TRBV24-1 to TRBJ2-3; D may correspond to TRBD1 or TRBD2 (5 bases each). Germline V gene sequence: CDR1 KGHDR, CDR2 SFDVKD. The CDR3 extends over 14 amino acids. Trimming removed 3 bases from V and 10 bases from J, with 16 bases in between.

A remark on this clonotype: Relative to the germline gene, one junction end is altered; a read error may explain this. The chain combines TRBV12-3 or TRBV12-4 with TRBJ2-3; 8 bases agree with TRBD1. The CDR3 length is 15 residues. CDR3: CTSSLLTGGTDTQYF. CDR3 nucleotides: TGTACCAGCAGCTTATTGACAGGGGGCACAGATACGCAGTATTTT.

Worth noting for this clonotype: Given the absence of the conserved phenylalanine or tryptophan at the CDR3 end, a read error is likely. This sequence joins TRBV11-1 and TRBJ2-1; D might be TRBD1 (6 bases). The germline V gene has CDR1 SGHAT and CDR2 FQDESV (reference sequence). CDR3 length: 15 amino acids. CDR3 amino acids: CASRRRQASYNGQFI. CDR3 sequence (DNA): TGTGCCAGCAGGCGGAGACAGGCCTCCTACAATGGGCAGTTCATC.

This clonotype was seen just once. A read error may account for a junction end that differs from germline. CDR3 coding DNA: TGTGCCAGCACTCCGCGGACAGGGCTCACCGGGGAGTTGTTTTTT. Translation gives CASTPRTGLTGELFF. The V and J genes are TRBV6-5 and TRBJ2-2; TRBD1 matches at 8 bases. This CDR3 comprises 15 residues. CDR1 and CDR2 (germline): MNHEY, SVGAGI.

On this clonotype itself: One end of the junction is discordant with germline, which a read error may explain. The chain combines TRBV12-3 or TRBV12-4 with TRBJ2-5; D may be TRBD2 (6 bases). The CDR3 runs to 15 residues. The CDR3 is CASNTYHGSEETQYF. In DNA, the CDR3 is TGTGCCAGCAATACCTACCACGGGAGCGAAGAGACACAGTACTTC.

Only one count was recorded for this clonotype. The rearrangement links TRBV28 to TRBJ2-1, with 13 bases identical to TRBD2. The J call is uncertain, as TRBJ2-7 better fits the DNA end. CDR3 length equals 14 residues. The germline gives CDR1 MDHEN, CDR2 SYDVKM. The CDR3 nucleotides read TGTGCCAGCAGTACTAGCGGGAGGGGAAGGGAGCAGTACTTC. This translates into CASSTSGRGREQYF.

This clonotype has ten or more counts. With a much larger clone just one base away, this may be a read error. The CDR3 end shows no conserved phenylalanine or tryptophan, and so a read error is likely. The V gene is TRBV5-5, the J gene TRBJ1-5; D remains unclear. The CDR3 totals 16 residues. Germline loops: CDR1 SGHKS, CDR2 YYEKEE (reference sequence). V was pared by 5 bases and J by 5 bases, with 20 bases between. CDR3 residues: CASRVGLVQSHQPQHL. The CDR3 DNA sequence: TGTGCCAGCAGAGTCGGGCTCGTACAGTCCCATCAGCCCCAGCATCTT.

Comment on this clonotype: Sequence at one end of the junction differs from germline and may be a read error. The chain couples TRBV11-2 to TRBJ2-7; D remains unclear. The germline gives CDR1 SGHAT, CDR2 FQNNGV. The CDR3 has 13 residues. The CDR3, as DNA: TGTGACAGCAAGATTGCGGAGAACTACGTGCAGCACTTC. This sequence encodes CDSKIAENYVQHF.

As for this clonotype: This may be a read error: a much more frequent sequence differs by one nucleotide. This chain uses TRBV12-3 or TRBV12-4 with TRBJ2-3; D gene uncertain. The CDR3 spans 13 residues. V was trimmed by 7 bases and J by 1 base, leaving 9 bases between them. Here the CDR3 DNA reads TGTGCCAGCACTTTGGACCGCACAGATACGCAGTATTTT. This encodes CASTLDRTDTQYF.

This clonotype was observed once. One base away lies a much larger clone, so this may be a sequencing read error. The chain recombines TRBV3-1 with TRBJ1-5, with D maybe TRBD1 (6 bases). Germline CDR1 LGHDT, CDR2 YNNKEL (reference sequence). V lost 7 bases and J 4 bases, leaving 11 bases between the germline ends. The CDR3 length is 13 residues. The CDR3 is CASIEQGNQPQHF. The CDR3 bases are TGTGCCAGCATCGAACAGGGTAATCAGCCCCAGCATTTT.

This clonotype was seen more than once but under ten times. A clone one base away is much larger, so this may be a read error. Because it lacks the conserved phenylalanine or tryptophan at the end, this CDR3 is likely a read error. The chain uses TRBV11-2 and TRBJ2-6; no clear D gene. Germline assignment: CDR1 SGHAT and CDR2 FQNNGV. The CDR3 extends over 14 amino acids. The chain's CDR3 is CAGSFEYGANVLTL. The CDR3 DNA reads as TGTGCCGGCAGCTTCGAGTATGGGGCCAACGTCCTGACTTTA.

CDR3 DNA: TGTGCCAGCACCTCCAGAGGACCAGATATACAGTATTTT. This translates into CASTSRGPDIQYF. The chain combines TRBV12-3 or TRBV12-4 with TRBJ2-3, with D unclear. Trimming cost V 7 bases and J 12 bases, with 20 bases left between them. The CDR3 loop spans 13 amino acids.

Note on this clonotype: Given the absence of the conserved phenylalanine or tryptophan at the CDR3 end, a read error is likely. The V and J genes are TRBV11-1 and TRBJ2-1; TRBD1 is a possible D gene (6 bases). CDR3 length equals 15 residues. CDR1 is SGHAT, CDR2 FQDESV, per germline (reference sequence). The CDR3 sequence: CANSRRQAFYNEQFI. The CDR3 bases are TGTGCCAACAGCCGGAGACAGGCCTTCTACAATGAGCAGTTCATC.